Included here is one TCR beta chain sequence, with context. Its matching antigen is unknown. Second doses that came at about 4 or about 12 weeks were put together. The data derive from a study of T cell responses to AZD1222 COVID-19 vaccine. Regarding the study as a whole: Unmutated variant regions are reportedly the target of nearly half of TCRs that are spike-specific. Seropositive at baseline were only a handful of AZD1222 recipients. Along spike, vaccine-associated CD4 TCRs were found throughout, with dominance at 160-218 and 743-854.

Libraries were prepared by immunoSEQ multiplex PCR; TCRdb keeps only in-frame clonotypes and omits some of them. The sample lists about 160,000 clones; roughly 94% were seen once. The sample was peripheral blood, taken 28 days after the second AZD1222 dose. The receptor was derived from an adult who received the AZD1222 COVID-19 vaccine.

CDR3 nucleotides: TGCGCCAGCAGCTTGGTGGCGGAGAACACAGATACGCAGTATTTT. This encodes CASSLVAENTDTQYF. The genes are TRBV5-1 and TRBJ2-3; D is undetermined. Germline CDR1 is SGHRS and CDR2 is YFSETQ. The CDR3 totals 15 residues. V dropped 0 bases and J dropped 2 bases, with 10 bases sitting between them.